A single sample is the source of the 30 T cell receptor beta chains below, sequenced in a study of cytomegalovirus exposure and HLA in healthy donors. Libraries were prepared by immunoSEQ multiplex PCR; TCRdb keeps only in-frame clonotypes and omits some of them. The sample has over 250,000 clones, approximately 86% seen once. The specimen sequenced was PBMCs. Every receptor here comes from a woman between 18 and 29 years old in good health and CMV-seronegative.

The V call is TRBV10-3, the J call TRBJ1-2; 8 bases are a match to TRBD1. The V gene's germline CDR1 is ENHRY and CDR2 SYGVKD. The CDR3 runs to 14 residues. V gave up 8 bases and J gave up 6 bases; unmatched junction bases: 11. CDR3 DNA: TGTGCCATCGGACCGGACAGGGAAAAGGATGGCTACACCTTC. As protein: CAIGPDREKDGYTF.

The chain combines TRBV19 with TRBJ2-7; 7 nucleotides line up with TRBD1. The CDR3 loop spans 15 amino acids. The V segment lost 6 bases and the J segment 5 bases; nucleotides outside the gene matches: 13. The germline gives CDR1 LNHDA, CDR2 SQIVND (reference sequence). The CDR3 loop is CASSHSGTEFDEQYF. The CDR3, as DNA: TGTGCCAGTAGCCACTCCGGGACAGAATTTGACGAGCAGTACTTC.

The sample holds a few counts of this clone. This chain links TRBV10-1 with TRBJ2-7; D might be TRBD2 (7 bases). Trimming cost V 5 bases and J 2 bases, with 16 bases left between them. The CDR3 extends over 15 amino acids. The V gene's germline CDR1 is WNHNN and CDR2 SYGVQD (reference sequence). The CDR3 bases are TGCGCCAGCAGTCCAGGGCAGGGGACTACCTACGAGCAGTACTTC. Translated: CASSPGQGTTYEQYF.

The V call is TRBV9, the J call TRBJ1-2; D call uncertain. The V and J ends lost 0 bases and 1 base respectively, with 7 bases between them. The CDR3 consists of 14 residues. The germline gives CDR1 SGDLS, CDR2 YYNGEE. CDR3 region: CASSVDEVNYGYTF. Here the CDR3 DNA reads TGTGCCAGCAGCGTAGATGAGGTTAACTATGGCTACACCTTC.

V and J are TRBV7-3 and TRBJ2-7; the match to TRBD2 covers 8 bases. The germline CDR1 and CDR2 sequences are SGHTA and FQGTGA. The V segment lost 1 base and the J segment 6 bases; nucleotides outside the gene matches: 5. This CDR3 has 14 amino acids. The CDR3 bases are TGTGCCAGCAGCTTAATGGCGGGGGGAGGCGAGCAGTACTTC. This codes for CASSLMAGGGEQYF.

The chain uses TRBV4-1 and TRBJ1-5; D remains unclear. CDR1 is MGHRA, CDR2 YSYEKL, per germline. This CDR3 is built from 18 residues. Trimming removed 5 bases at V and 4 bases at J, with 24 bases between. CDR3 in DNA: TGCGCCAGCAGCTTAGGAGGGCATGAGGCGAACCCTAATCAGCCCCAGCATTTT. Amino acids: CASSLGGHEANPNQPQHF.

The rearrangement uses TRBV5-4 and TRBJ2-5; D possibly corresponds to TRBD1 (5 bases). The V gene lost 0 bases and the J gene lost 1 base, with 13 bases spanning the gap. CDR1 and CDR2 (germline): SGHNT, YYREEE (reference sequence). The CDR3 is 16 residues long. The CDR3: CASSLAGRVGQETQYF. CDR3 bases: TGTGCCAGCAGCTTGGCCGGCAGGGTGGGCCAAGAGACCCAGTACTTC.

V and J are TRBV5-1 and TRBJ2-7; TRBD1 agrees at 11 bases. V lost 4 bases and J lost 3; bases outside the gene matches: 9. This CDR3 contains 16 residues. Per the germline V gene, CDR1 is SGHRS and CDR2 is YFSETQ. Here the CDR3 DNA reads TGCGCCAGCAGCGACGGACAGGGGGCCGTTGTCTACGAGCAGTACTTC. Translating it yields CASSDGQGAVVYEQYF. The full variable domain, completed using reference TRBV5-1 and TRBJ2-7, is KAGVTQTPRYLIKTRGQQVTLSCSPISGHRSVSWYQQTPGQGLQFLFEYFSETQRNKGNFPGRFSGRQFSNSRSEMNVSTLELGDSALYLCASSDGQGAVVYEQYFGPGTRLTVT.

This chain connects TRBV6-5 to TRBJ2-1, with a tentative D call TRBD2 (6 bases). Germline-derived CDR1 and CDR2 are MNHEY and SVGAGI. The CDR3 is 16 residues long. Trimming pared 2 bases from V and 3 bases from J, leaving 14 bases between. CDR3 sequence: CASSYDWGRFYNEQFF. In DNA, the CDR3 is TGTGCCAGCAGTTACGATTGGGGGAGGTTCTACAATGAGCAGTTCTTC.

The gene calls are TRBV10-3 and TRBJ2-5, with D perhaps TRBD1 (6 bases). This CDR3 contains 13 residues. V shed 3 bases and J shed 5 bases, with 10 bases lying between them. The V gene's germline CDR1 is ENHRY and CDR2 SYGVKD. The DNA of the CDR3 is TGTGCCATCAGTGATTACAGGGCCGAGACCCAGTACTTC. Translating it yields CAISDYRAETQYF.

This chain uses TRBV27 with TRBJ2-1, with D perhaps matching TRBD2 (7 bases). This CDR3 is 15 amino acids long. CDR1 is MNHEY, CDR2 SMNVEV, per germline (reference sequence). V lost 2 bases, J lost 4 bases, and 12 bases lay in between. The CDR3 bases are TGTGCCAGCAGTTTAGGCAGGGGAGGGTACAATGAGCAGTTCTTC. It translates to CASSLGRGGYNEQFF.

The chain combines TRBV27 with TRBJ1-1; the match to TRBD1 covers 7 bases. The CDR3 runs to 18 residues. Trimming removed 2 bases from V and 4 bases from J; junction bases left unmatched: 16. Germline CDR1 reads MNHEY; CDR2 reads SMNVEV (reference sequence). The CDR3 region has the DNA TGTGCCAGCAGTTTAGCCCCACCGGGAGGGGGCTTTGGCACTGAAGCTTTCTTT. Protein sequence: CASSLAPPGGGFGTEAFF.

This clone was seen only once. This CDR3 is CASSPLLAGAGANVLTF. The CDR3, as DNA: TGTGCCAGCAGCCCATTACTAGCGGGAGCTGGGGCCAACGTCCTGACTTTC. The rearrangement joins TRBV7-2 to TRBJ2-6, with TRBD2 matching over 11 bases. V lost 5 bases and J lost 2; bases outside the gene matches: 5. The CDR3 covers 17 residues. Germline V gene data show CDR1 as SGHTA and CDR2 as FQGNSA.

The V call is TRBV7-3, the J call TRBJ2-7; possible D gene TRBD2, 7 bases. This CDR3 has 15 residues. V was cut by 1 base and J by 0 bases, with 10 bases left in between. CDR1 is SGHTA, CDR2 FQGTGA, per germline. The DNA for the CDR3 is TGTGCCAGCAGCTTAAGGGAGGGGGGCTCCTACGAGCAGTACTTC. It specifies CASSLREGGSYEQYF.

V and J are TRBV27 and TRBJ1-6, with D possibly matching TRBD1 (6 bases). Germline lookup yields CDR1 MNHEY and CDR2 SMNVEV (reference sequence). CDR3 size: 16 residues. Trimming left V 4 bases short and J 6 bases short, with 16 bases between. The CDR3 DNA follows: TGTGCCAGCAGTTGGGATCCACAGGGAATTAATTCACCCCTCCACTTT. Translating it yields CASSWDPQGINSPLHF.

The gene calls are TRBV27 and TRBJ2-2; D is unclear. The CDR3 length is 15 residues. Germline V gives CDR1 MNHEY, CDR2 SMNVEV (reference sequence). V lost 3 bases and J 4 bases, leaving 12 bases between the germline ends. CDR3 coding DNA: TGTGCCAGCAGTTTTTCGCTCTCGGGCACCGGGGAGCTGTTTTTT. This encodes CASSFSLSGTGELFF.

This clone was observed once. The chain has TRBV27 and TRBJ2-5, with D maybe TRBD2 (6 bases). The V gene lost 3 bases and the J gene lost 4 bases, with 6 bases spanning the gap. The germline CDR1 and CDR2 sequences are MNHEY and SMNVEV (reference sequence). The CDR3 is 12 amino acids. The CDR3, as DNA: TGTGCCAGCAGTTTCGGGGGAGAGACCCAGTACTTC. This gives the protein CASSFGGETQYF.

This clone appeared a few times. The chain is built from TRBV7-6 and TRBJ1-1, with D possibly TRBD1 on 5 matching bases. V shed 8 bases and J shed 1 base, with 11 bases lying between them. CDR1 and CDR2 (germline): SGHVS, FNYEAQ. The CDR3 totals 13 residues. The CDR3 protein is CASRRQRNTEAFF. The CDR3 region has the DNA TGTGCCAGCCGACGACAGCGGAACACTGAAGCTTTCTTT.

A few counts support this clone. CDR3 bases: TGTGCCAGCAGTCCGACGGGCGGGACTTTTGGGGATACGCAGTATTTT. This translates into CASSPTGGTFGDTQYF. V usage is TRBV6-6 and J usage is TRBJ2-3; maybe TRBD2 (6 bases). Germline V gives CDR1 MNHNY, CDR2 SVGAGI (reference sequence). V shed 5 bases and J shed 6 bases, with 21 bases lying between them. The CDR3 is made up of 16 amino acids.

This clone was detected only a few times. The chain is built from TRBV11-2 and TRBJ1-2, with D perhaps TRBD1 (6 bases). V was cut by 5 bases and J by 4 bases, with 14 bases left in between. The germline V gene encodes CDR1 SGHAT and CDR2 FQNNGV. The CDR3 extends over 14 amino acids. CDR3 protein: CASSPKGGGYGYTF. For the CDR3, the DNA is TGTGCCAGCAGCCCCAAGGGGGGGGGCTATGGCTACACCTTC.

The rearrangement uses TRBV28 and TRBJ2-7; 8 bases match TRBD1. The ends lost 5 bases at V and 0 bases at J; junction bases unmatched: 6. This CDR3 contains 15 residues. Germline values: CDR1 MDHEN, CDR2 SYDVKM. The CDR3 region has the DNA TGTGCCAGCAGTGATGGACAGGGAAGCTCCTACGAGCAGTACTTC. Its translation is CASSDGQGSSYEQYF.

This chain uses TRBV10-3 with TRBJ1-6; 9 bases align to TRBD1. Germline CDR1 is ENHRY and CDR2 is SYGVKD. V shed 4 bases, J shed 8 bases, and the junction held 6 bases outside the gene matches. The CDR3 sequence is 15 residues long. The CDR3, as DNA: TGTGCCATCAGTGGAGGGAGACAGGGGGATTCACCCCTCCACTTT. As protein: CAISGGRQGDSPLHF.

The V and J genes are TRBV7-9 and TRBJ2-2, with 11 bases matching TRBD1. This CDR3 comprises 16 residues. Trimming at V came to 5 bases and at J to 8 bases, leaving 10 bases not matched to a gene. Germline CDR1 is SEHNR and CDR2 is FQNEAQ (reference sequence). This CDR3 is CASSLDRGRPRGELFF. The DNA for the CDR3 is TGTGCCAGCAGCCTGGACAGGGGGCGACCTCGGGGGGAGCTGTTTTTT.

This clone was observed once. The V call is TRBV4-3, the J call TRBJ2-7; possible D gene TRBD1, 6 bases. The V end lost 1 base, the J end lost 2 bases, and 12 bases lay between the germline ends. There are 15 residues in the CDR3. Germline CDR1 is LGHNA and CDR2 is YSLEER. The CDR3 here is CASSQAGPGAYEQYF. As DNA, the CDR3 is TGCGCCAGCAGCCAAGCAGGTCCAGGGGCCTACGAGCAGTACTTC.

To note about this clone: The junction and the germline gene differ at one end; a read error may be behind it. This chain uses TRBV7-7 with TRBJ2-7, with D perhaps TRBD2 (5 bases). The CDR3 runs 13 residues. The germline V gene encodes CDR1 SSHAT and CDR2 FNYEAQ (reference sequence). The CDR3 region has the DNA TGTGCTAGCAGCTTAGCGCACCGAGCCGAGCAGTACTTC. It encodes CASSLAHRAEQYF.

The J gene is TRBJ2-3, the V gene TRBV30, with D perhaps matching TRBD1 (7 bases). V was clipped by 0 bases and J by 5 bases, with 12 bases between them. CDR1 is GTSNPN and CDR2 is SVGIG in the germline V gene (reference sequence). This CDR3 spans 14 amino acids. The CDR3 is CAWSVGQGGDTQYF. The CDR3 DNA is TGTGCCTGGAGTGTAGGGCAGGGGGGAGATACGCAGTATTTT.

This rearrangement joins TRBV2 to TRBJ1-5; tentative D call: TRBD1 (6 bases). The CDR3 sequence is 15 residues long. Germline V gene lookup returns CDR1 SNHLY and CDR2 FYNNEI. V dropped 8 bases and J dropped 7 bases, with 21 bases sitting between them. CDR3 protein: CASSHKLRGGQPQHF. The CDR3 DNA follows: TGTGCCAGCTCCCATAAGCTTCGGGGGGGCCAGCCCCAGCATTTT.

This clone was counted once. V is TRBV2 and J is TRBJ1-1, with 9 bases aligning to TRBD1. This CDR3 comprises 14 residues. V shed 8 bases, J shed 10 bases, and the junction held 14 bases outside the gene matches. Germline loops: CDR1 SNHLY, CDR2 FYNNEI. CDR3 coding DNA: TGTGCCAGCGGTAAACAGGGGGCCCACTCCGGAGCTTTCTTT. Its translation is CASGKQGAHSGAFF.

The table lists this clone with a count of one. This chain uses TRBV2 with TRBJ1-1, with D possibly being TRBD1 (5 bases). This CDR3 has 12 amino acids. V was clipped by 3 bases and J by 11 bases, with 13 bases between them. Looked up from germline, CDR1 is SNHLY and CDR2 is FYNNEI. The CDR3 is CASSDTDNRAFF. The CDR3 coding sequence is TGTGCCAGCAGTGATACGGACAATAGGGCTTTCTTT.

The chain has TRBV29-1 and TRBJ2-1, with D tentatively TRBD1 (6 bases). The V gene's germline CDR1 is SQVTM and CDR2 ANQGSEA. The CDR3 has 13 residues. V was cut by 7 bases and J by 0 bases, with 10 bases left in between. The CDR3 sequence: CSAEGGSYNEQFF. The CDR3, as DNA: TGCAGCGCGGAAGGGGGCTCCTACAATGAGCAGTTCTTC.